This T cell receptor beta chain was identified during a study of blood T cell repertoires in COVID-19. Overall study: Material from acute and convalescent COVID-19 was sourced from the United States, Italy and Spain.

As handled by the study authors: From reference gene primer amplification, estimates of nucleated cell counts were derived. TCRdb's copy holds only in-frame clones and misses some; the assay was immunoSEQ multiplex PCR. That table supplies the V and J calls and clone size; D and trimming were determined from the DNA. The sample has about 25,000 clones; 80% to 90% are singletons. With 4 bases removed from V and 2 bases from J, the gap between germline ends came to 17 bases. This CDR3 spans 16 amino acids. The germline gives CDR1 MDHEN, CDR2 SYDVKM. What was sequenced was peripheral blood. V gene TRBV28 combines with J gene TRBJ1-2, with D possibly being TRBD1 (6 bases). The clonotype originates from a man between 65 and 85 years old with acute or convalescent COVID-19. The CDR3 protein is CASSSFGGGVNYGYTF. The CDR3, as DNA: TGTGCCAGCAGTTCCTTCGGGGGGGGCGTGAACTATGGCTACACCTTC.